This T cell receptor (beta chain) was observed in a study of blood T cell repertoires in COVID-19. Whole-study context: Material from acute and convalescent COVID-19 was sourced from the United States, Italy and Spain. Sample material is recorded as cDNA or gDNA derived from T cells, B-cell-depleted T cells, or PBMCs.

Germline V gives CDR1 MNHEY, CDR2 SVGAGI. This CDR3 comprises 15 residues. Unmatched junction bases numbered 11, after V lost 5 bases and J lost 6 bases. Authors' processing steps: Estimation of nucleated cell counts relied on the amplification of reference gene primers. Generated by immunoSEQ multiplex PCR, the TCRdb table keeps only in-frame clones and is missing some. The V and J calls and clone size are taken from that table; D and trimming were inferred from the DNA. The sample consists of approximately 210,000 clones, around 82% of them appearing once. This chain connects TRBV6-5 to TRBJ2-3; 7 nucleotides align to TRBD1. The clonotype was recovered from a woman of 80 years or more with acute or convalescent COVID-19. Sequencing was carried out using peripheral blood. Here the CDR3 reads CASSPRSGGGDTQYF. CDR3 sequence (DNA): TGTGCCAGCAGTCCCCGGTCAGGGGGTGGGGATACGCAGTATTTT.